The present entry profiles one T cell receptor beta chain with its context. The record originates from a study of CD8+CD57+ T cells in acquired aplastic anemia. The CDR3 runs to 14 residues. The germline V and J ends were trimmed by 3 bases and 6 bases, with 13 bases remaining between them. CDR1 is LNHDA and CDR2 is SQIVND in the germline V gene (reference sequence). Genomic DNA provided the template from which TCR beta VDJ and CDR3 profiles were obtained. TCRdb reprocessed the reads via MiXCR and lists one record per CDR3 protein. The top ten hold about 2.9% of the sample, which has 150,000 to 200,000 distinct CDR3 sequences, just over 45% seen once.

This rearrangement joins TRBV19 to TRBJ2-3; D not certain. What was sequenced was sorted CD4+, CD8+, or CD8+CD57+ T cells (not recorded which) from PBMCs. The TCR sequence derives from a human donor in good health. CDR3 in amino acids: CASSIQSAQDTQYF. In nucleotides, the CDR3 is TGTGCCAGTAGTATTCAAAGTGCCCAGGATACGCAGTATTTT.